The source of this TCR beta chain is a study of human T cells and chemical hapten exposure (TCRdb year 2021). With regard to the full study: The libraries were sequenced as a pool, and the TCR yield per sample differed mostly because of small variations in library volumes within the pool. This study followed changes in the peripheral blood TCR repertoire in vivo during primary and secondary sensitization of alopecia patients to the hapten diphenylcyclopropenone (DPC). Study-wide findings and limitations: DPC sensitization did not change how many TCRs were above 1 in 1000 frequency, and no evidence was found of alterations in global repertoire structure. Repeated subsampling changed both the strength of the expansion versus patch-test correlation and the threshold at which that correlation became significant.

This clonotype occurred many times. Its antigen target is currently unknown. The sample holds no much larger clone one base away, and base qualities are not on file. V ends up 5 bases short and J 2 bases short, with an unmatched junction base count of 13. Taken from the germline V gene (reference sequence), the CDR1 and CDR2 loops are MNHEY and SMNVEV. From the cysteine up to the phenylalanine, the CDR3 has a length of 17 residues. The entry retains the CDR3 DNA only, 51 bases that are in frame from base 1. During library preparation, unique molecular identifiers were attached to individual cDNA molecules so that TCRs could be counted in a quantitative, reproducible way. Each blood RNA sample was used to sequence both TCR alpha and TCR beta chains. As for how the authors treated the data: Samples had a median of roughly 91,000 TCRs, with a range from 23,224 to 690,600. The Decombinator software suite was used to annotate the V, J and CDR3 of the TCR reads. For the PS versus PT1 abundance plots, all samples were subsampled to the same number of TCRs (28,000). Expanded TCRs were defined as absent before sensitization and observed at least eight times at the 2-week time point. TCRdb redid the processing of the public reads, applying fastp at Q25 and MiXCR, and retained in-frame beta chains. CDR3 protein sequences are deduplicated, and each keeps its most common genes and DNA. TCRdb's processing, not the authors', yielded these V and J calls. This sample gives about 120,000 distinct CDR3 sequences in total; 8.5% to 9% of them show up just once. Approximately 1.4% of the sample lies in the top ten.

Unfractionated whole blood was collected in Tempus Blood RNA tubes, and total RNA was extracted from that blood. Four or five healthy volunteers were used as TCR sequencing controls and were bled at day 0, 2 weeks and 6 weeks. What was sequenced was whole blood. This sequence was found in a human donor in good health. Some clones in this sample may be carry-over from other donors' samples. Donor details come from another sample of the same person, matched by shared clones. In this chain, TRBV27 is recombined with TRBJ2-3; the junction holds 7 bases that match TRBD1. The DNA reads TGTGCCAGCAGTCGCCTGGTTCGAGGACAGGACACAGATACGCAGTATTTT. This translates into CASSRLVRGQDTDTQYF.